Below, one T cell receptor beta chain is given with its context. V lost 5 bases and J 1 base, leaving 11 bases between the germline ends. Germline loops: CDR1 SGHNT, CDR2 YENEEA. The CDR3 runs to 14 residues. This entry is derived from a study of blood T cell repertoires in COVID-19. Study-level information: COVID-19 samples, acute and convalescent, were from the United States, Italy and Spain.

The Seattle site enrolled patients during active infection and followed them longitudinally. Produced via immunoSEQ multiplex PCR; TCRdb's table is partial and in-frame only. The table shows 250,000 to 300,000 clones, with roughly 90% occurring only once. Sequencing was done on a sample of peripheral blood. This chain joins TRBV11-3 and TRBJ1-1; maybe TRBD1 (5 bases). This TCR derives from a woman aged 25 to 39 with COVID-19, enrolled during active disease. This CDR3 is CASSATAANTEAFF. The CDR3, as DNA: TGTGCCAGCAGCGCGACAGCCGCGAACACTGAAGCTTTCTTT.